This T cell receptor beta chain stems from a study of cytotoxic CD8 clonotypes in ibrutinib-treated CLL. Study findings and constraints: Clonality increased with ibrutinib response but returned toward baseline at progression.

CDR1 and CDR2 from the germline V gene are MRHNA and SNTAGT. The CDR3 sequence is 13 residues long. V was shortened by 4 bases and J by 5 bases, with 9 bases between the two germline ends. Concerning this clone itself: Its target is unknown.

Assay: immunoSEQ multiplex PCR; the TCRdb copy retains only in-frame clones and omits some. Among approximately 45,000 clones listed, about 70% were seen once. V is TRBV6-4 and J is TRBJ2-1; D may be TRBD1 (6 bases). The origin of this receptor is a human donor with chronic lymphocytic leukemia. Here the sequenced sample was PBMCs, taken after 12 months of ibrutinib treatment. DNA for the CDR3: TGTGCCAGCAGTGTTTCAGGGGACAATGAGCAGTTCTTC. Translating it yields CASSVSGDNEQFF.